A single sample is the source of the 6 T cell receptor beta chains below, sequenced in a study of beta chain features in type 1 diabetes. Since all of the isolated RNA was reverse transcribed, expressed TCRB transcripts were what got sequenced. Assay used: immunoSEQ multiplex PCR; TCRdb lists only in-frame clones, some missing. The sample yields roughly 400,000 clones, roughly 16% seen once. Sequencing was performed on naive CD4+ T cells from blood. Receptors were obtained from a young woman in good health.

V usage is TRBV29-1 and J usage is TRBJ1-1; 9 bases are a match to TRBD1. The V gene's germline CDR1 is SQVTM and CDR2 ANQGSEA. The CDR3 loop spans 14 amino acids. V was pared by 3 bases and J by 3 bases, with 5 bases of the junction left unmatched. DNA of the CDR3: TGCAGCGTTGAGAACAGGGGGCGGTACACTGAAGCTTTCTTT. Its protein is CSVENRGRYTEAFF.

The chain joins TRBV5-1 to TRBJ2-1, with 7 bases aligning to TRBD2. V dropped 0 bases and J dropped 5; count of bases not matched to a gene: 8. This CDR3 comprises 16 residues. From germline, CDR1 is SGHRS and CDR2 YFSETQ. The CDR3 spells CASSLVVASGHNEQFF. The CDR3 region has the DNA TGCGCCAGCAGCTTGGTTGTCGCTAGCGGACACAATGAGCAGTTCTTC.

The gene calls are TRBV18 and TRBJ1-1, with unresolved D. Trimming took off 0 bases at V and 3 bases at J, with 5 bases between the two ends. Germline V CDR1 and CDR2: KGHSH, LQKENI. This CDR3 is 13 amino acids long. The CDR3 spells CASSPPAYTEAFF. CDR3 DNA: TGTGCCAGCTCACCACCGGCTTACACTGAAGCTTTCTTT. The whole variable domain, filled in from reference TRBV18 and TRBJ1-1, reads NAGVMQNPRHLVRRRGQEARLRCSPMKGHSHVYWYRQLPEEGLKFMVYLQKENIIDESGMPKERFSAEFPKEGPSILRIQQVVRGDSAAYFCASSPPAYTEAFFGQGTRLTVV.

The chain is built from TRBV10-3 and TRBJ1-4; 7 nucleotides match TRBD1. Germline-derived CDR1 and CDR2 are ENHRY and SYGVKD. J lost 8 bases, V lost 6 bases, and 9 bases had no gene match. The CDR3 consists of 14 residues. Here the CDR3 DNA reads TGTGCCATCAGAGGGACAGAGAAAGGGGAAAAACTGTTTTTT. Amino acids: CAIRGTEKGEKLFF.

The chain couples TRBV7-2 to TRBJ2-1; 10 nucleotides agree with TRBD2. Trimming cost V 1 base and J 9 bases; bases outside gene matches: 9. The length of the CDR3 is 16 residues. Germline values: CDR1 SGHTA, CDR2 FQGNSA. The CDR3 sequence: CASSLGASGSRGEQFF. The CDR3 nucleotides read TGTGCCAGCAGCTTAGGTGCTAGCGGGAGCCGGGGTGAGCAGTTCTTC.

This CDR3 is CASLPMRHQVLQEQYF. The CDR3 bases are TGTGCCAGTCTGCCCATGCGACACCAGGTGCTTCAGGAGCAGTACTTC. The gene calls are TRBV9 and TRBJ2-7; the D is unclear. Germline V CDR1 and CDR2: SGDLS, YYNGEE. V was cut by 8 bases and J by 7 bases, with 28 bases left in between. The CDR3 runs to 16 residues.